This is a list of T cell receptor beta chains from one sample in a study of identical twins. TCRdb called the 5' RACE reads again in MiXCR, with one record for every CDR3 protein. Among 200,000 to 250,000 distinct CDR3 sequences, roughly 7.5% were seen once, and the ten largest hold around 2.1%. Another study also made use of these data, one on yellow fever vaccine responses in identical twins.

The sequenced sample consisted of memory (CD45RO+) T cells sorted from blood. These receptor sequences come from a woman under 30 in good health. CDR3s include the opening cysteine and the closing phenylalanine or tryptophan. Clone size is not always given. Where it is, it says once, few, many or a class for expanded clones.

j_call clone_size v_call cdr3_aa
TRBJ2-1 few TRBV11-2 CASSLPVYNEQFF
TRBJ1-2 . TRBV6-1 CASSETGNYGYTF
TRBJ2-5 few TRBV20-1 CSARHRGALETQYF
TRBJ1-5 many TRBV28 CASSFNRAGNQPQHF
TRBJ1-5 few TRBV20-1 CSAPGQGDQPQHF
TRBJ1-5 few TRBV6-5 CASSYQGRGENQPQHF
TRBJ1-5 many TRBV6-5 CASSYVGVNQPQHF
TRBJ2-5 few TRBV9 CASSRGPETQYF
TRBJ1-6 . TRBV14 CASSHKGRSPLHF
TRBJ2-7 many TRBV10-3 CAISENGVHEQYF
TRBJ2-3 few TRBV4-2 CASSQVLAGASTDTQYF
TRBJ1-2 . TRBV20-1 CSVTTTGTDYGYTF
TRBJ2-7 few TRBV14 CASSQLRDSYEQYF
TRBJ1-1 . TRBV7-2 CASRTQGTEAFF
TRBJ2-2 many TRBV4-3 CASSQASGNTGELFF
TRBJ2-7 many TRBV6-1 CASSEDEGSSYEQYF
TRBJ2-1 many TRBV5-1 CASSLGSSSYNEQFF
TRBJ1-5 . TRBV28 CASGYSNQPQHF
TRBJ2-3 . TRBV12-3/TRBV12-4 CASTSNLGSDTQYF
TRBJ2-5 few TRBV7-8 CASSLEDRGGGTQYF
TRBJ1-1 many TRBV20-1 CSAIGTDKITEAFF
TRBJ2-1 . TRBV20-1 CSARDRLAGGHNEQFF
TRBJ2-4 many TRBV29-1 CSVEDDQYF
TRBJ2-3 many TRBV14 CASSQVRDTQYF
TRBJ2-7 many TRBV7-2 CASCYGLTYEQYF
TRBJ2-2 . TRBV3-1 CASSQGGIPTGELFF
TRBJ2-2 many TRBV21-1 CASSKRTGRNTGELFF
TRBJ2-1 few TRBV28 CASSRPGRAYNEQFF
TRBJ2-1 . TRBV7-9 CASSPPAGEQFF
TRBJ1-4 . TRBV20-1 CSASEENGEKLFF
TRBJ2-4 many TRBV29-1 CSVVYWEGSKNIQYF
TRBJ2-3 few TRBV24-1 CATSDLGGGRTDTQYF